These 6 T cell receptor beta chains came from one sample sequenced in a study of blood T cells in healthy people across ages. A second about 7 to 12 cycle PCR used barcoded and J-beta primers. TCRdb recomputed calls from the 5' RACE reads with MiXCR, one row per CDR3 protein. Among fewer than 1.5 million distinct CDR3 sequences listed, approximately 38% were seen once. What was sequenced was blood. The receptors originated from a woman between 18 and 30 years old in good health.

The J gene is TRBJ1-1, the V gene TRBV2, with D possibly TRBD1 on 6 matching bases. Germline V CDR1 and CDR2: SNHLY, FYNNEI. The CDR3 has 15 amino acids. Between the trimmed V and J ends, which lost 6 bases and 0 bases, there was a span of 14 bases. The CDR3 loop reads CASSLHTGMNTEAFF. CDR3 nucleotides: TGTGCCAGCAGCCTCCACACAGGGATGAACACTGAAGCTTTCTTT.

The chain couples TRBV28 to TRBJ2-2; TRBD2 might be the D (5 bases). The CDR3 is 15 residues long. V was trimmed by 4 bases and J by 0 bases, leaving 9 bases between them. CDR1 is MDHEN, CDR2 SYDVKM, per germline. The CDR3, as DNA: TGTGCCAGCAGTTCGGGGTGGTCGAACACCGGGGAGCTGTTTTTT. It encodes CASSSGWSNTGELFF. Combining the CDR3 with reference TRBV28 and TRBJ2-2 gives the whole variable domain DVKVTQSSRYLVKRTGEKVFLECVQDMDHENMFWYRQDPGLGLRLIYFSYDVKMKEKGDIPEGYSVSREKKERFSLILESASTNQTSMYLCASSSGWSNTGELFFGEGSRLTVL.

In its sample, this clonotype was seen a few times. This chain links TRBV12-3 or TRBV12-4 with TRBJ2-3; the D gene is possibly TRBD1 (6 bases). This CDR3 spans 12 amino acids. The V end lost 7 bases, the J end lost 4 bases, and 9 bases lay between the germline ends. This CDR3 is CASTGTPDTQYF. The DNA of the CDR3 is TGTGCCAGCACCGGGACACCAGATACGCAGTATTTT.

The CDR3 coding sequence is TGTGCCAGCAGTGAAGTGGGCGAGAGGCTCACAGATACGCAGTATTTT. Its protein product is CASSEVGERLTDTQYF. This chain uses TRBV6-1 with TRBJ2-3; D is unclear. The CDR3 runs 16 residues. The V gene's germline CDR1 is MNHNS and CDR2 SASEGT. Trimming took 1 base from V and 2 from J, leaving 13 bases between them.

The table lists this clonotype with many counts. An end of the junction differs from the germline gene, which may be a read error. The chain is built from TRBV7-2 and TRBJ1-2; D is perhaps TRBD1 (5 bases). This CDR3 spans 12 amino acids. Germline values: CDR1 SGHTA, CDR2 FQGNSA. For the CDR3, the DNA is TGCGCCAGCAGCTTGGATTGGGGCGGCTACACCTTC. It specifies CASSLDWGGYTF.

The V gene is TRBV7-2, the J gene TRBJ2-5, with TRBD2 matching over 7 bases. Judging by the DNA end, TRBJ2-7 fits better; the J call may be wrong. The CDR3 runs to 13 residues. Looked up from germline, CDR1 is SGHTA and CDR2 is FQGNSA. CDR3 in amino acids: CASTLGRESEQYF. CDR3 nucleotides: TGTGCCAGCACGCTGGGGCGGGAGAGCGAGCAGTACTTC.